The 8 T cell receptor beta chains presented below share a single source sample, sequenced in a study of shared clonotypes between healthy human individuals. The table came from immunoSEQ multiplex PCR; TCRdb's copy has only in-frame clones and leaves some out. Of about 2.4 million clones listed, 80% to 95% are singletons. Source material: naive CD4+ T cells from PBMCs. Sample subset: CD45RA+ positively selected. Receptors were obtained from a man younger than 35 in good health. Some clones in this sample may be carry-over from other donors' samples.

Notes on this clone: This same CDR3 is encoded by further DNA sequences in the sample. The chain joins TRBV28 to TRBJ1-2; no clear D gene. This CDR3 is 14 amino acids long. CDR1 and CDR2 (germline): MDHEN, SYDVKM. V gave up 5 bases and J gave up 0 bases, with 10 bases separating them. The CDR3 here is CASSPGRANYGYTF. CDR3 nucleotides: TGTGCCAGCAGTCCAGGCCGGGCTAACTATGGCTACACCTTC.

CDR3 DNA: TGTGCCAGCAGTTTACGACGACAGGCCCCCAGCTCCTACAATGAGCAGTTCTTC. Protein: CASSLRRQAPSSYNEQFF. The chain uses TRBV28 and TRBJ2-1; D may be TRBD1 (6 bases). Germline V lookup: CDR1 MDHEN, CDR2 SYDVKM. Deletions cut 2 bases from V and 0 bases from J, with 17 bases between. The CDR3 covers 18 residues.

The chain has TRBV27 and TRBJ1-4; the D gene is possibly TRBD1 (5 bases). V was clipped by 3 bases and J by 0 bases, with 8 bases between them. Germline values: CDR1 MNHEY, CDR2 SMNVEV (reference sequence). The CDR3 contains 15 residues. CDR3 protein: CASSFDSATNEKLFF. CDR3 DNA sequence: TGTGCCAGCAGTTTTGACAGTGCAACTAATGAAAAACTGTTTTTT.

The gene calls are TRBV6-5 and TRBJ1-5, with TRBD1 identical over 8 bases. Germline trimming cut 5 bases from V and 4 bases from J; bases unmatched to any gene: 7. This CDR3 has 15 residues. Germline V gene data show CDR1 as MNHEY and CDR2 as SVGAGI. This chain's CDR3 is CASSTDDRGNQPQHF. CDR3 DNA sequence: TGTGCCAGCAGTACCGACGACAGGGGAAATCAGCCCCAGCATTTT.

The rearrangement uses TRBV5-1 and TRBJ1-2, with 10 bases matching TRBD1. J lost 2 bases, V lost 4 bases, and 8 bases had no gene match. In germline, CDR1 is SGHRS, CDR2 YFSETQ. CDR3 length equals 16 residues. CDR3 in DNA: TGCGCCAGCAGCGCAGGGACAGGGGCGATGAACTATGGCTACACCTTC. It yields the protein CASSAGTGAMNYGYTF.

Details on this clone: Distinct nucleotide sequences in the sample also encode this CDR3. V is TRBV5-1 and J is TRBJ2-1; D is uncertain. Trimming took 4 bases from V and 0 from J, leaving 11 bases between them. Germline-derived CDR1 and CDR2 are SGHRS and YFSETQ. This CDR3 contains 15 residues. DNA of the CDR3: TGCGCCAGCAGCCTCGAGGTGAGCTCCTACAATGAGCAGTTCTTC. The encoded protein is CASSLEVSSYNEQFF.

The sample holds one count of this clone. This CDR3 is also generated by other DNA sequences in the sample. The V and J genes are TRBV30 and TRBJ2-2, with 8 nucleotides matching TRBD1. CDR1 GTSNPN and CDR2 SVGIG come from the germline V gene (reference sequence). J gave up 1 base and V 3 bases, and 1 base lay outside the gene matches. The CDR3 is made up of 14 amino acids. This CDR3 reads CAWRGTGNTGELFF. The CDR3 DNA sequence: TGTGCCTGGAGAGGGACAGGGAACACCGGGGAGCTGTTTTTT.

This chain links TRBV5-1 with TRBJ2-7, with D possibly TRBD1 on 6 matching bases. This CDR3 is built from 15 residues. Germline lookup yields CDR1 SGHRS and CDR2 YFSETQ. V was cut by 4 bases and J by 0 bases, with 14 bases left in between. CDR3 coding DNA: TGCGCCAGCAGCCAGGACAGATCGAGCTCCTACGAGCAGTACTTC. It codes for CASSQDRSSSYEQYF.